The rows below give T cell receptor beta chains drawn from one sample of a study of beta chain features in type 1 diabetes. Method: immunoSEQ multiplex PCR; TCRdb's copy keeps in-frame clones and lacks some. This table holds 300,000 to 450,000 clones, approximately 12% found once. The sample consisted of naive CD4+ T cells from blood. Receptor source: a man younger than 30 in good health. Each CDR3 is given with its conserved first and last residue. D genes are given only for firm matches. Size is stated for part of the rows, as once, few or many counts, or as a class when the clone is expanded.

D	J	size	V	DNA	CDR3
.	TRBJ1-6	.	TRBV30	TGTGCCTGGAGTGTTCCCGGCCGGGAGAGGCTAGCCCTCCACTTT	CAWSVPGRERLALHF
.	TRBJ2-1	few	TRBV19	TGTGCCAGTAGTATAGGGAGCGGACCAGGCGGCGAGCAGTTCTTC	CASSIGSGPGGEQFF
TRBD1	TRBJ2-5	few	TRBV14	TGTGCCAGCAGGCGGACAGGGGTCGAGACCCAGTACTTC	CASRRTGVETQYF
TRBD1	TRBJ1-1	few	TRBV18	TGTGCCAGCCCACCAGAGGGGCAGGACAGGGGTAACACTGAAGCTTTCTTT	CASPPEGQDRGNTEAFF
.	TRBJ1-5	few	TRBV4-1	TGCGCCAGCAGCCAAGCTTCCAGGGGACGATTGGGTCAGCCCCAGCATTTT	CASSQASRGRLGQPQHF
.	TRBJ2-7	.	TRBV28	TGTGCCAGCCCTAGCGCGGCCTACGAGCAGTACTTC	CASPSAAYEQYF
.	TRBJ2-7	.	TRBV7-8	TGTGCCAGCAGCTACACCCGCATTAGCAACGAGCAGTACTTC	CASSYTRISNEQYF
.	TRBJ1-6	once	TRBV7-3	TGTGCCAGCAGCTTAACTGCGGCGAGGAATTCACCCCTCCACTTT	CASSLTAARNSPLHF
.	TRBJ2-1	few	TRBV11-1	TGTGCCAGCAGCCCCGTGGGCCAGGGCGTTAATGAGCAGTTCTTC	CASSPVGQGVNEQFF
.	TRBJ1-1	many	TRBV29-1	TGCAGCGTTCGACGCGACATGGACACTGAAGCTTTCTTT	CSVRRDMDTEAFF
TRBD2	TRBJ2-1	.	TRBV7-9	TGTGCCAGCAGCCAGACTAGCGGGCAGTCCTACAATGAGCAGTTCTTC	CASSQTSGQSYNEQFF
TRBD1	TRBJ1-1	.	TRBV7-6	TGTGCCAGCAGCTCACAGGGGGCAGGGACTGAAGCTTTCTTT	CASSSQGAGTEAFF
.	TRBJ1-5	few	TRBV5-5	TGTGCCAGCAGTCAGGTTCCAGGGGATAGCAATCAGCCCCAGCATTTT	CASSQVPGDSNQPQHF
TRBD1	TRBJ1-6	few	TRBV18	TGTGCCAGCTCGCCTCGGACAGGGGGTGATTCACCCCTCCACTTT	CASSPRTGGDSPLHF
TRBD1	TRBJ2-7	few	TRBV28	TGTGCCAGCAGTGGCGACAGGGACGAGCAGTACTTC	CASSGDRDEQYF
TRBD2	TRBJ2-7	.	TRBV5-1	TGCGCCAGCAGCAGGGACTACTCCTACGAGCAGTACTTC	CASSRDYSYEQYF
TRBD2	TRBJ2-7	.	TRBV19	TGTGCCAGTAGTATGGTCTCGGGACTATCCTACGAGCAGTACTTC	CASSMVSGLSYEQYF
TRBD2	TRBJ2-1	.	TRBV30	TGTGCCTGGTCTTCAGCGGGAGGGCCTCAGGAGCAGTTCTTC	CAWSSAGGPQEQFF
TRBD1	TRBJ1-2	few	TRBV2	TGTGCCAGCAGTGAAACAGGGGACTATGGCTACACCTTC	CASSETGDYGYTF
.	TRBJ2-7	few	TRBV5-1	TGCGCCAGCAGCCCGGGGAGGCGGCCTTCCTACGAGCAGTACTTC	CASSPGRRPSYEQYF
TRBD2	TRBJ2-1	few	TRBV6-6	TGTGCCAGCAGTACGGGGGGGGAGCAGTTCTTC	CASSTGGEQFF
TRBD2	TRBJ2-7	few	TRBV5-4	TGTGCCAGCAGCTCGACTAGCGGGGGGTCCTACGAGCAGTACTTC	CASSSTSGGSYEQYF
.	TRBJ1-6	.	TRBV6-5	TGTGCCAGCAGTTACTCGGGCAGGGGAAATTCACCCCTCCACTTT	CASSYSGRGNSPLHF
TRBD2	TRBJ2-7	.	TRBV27	TGTGCCAGCGGATATGGGGGACTAGTTAGCGAGCAGTACTTC	CASGYGGLVSEQYF
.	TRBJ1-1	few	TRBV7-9	TGTGCCAGCAGCTCCCGAGGCACTGAAGCTTTCTTT	CASSSRGTEAFF
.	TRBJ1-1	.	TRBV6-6	TGTGCCAGCAGTTACGAGGTCAGGGGTGAAGCTTTCTTT	CASSYEVRGEAFF
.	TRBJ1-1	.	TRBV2	TGTGCCAGCAATACACAGGGAAACACTGAAGCTTTCTTT	CASNTQGNTEAFF
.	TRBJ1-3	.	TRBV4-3	TGCGCCAGCAGCCAACAGGGATCTGGAAACACCATATATTTT	CASSQQGSGNTIYF
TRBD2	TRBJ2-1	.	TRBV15	TGTGCCACCAGCAGAGGGTCAGGGCTAGCGGGACATGAGCAGTTCTTC	CATSRGSGLAGHEQFF
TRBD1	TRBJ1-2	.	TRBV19	TGTGCCAGTAGTATATCTCCCGAGGGGGCCATCTATGGCTACACCTTC	CASSISPEGAIYGYTF
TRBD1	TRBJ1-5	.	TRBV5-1	TGCGCCAGCAGCTTGGCAGGGGGCCTGAATCAGCCCCAGCATTTT	CASSLAGGLNQPQHF
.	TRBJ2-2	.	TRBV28	TGTGCCAGCAGTTGGGCCGGGGACACCGGGGAGCTGTTTTTT	CASSWAGDTGELFF
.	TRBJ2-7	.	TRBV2	TGTGCCAGCGCGGGACAGATCTCCTACGAGCAGTACTTC	CASAGQISYEQYF
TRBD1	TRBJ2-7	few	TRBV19	TGTGCCGGCCACCTGACAGGGGACGAGCAGTACTTC	CAGHLTGDEQYF
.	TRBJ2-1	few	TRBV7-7	TGTGCCAGCAGCTTAGGTTTCGGCAATGAGCAGTTCTTC	CASSLGFGNEQFF
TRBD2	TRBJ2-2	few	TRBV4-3	TGCGCCAGCAGCCAACGGCTAGCGGGAGGGAACACCGGGGAGCTGTTTTTT	CASSQRLAGGNTGELFF
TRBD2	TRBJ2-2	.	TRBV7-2	TGTGCCAGCAGCCCCTCGGCGGGAGCCTACACCGGGGAGCTGTTTTTT	CASSPSAGAYTGELFF
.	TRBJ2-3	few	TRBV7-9	TGTGCCAGCAGCTTAGATCGGGGGACCCACACAGATACGCAGTATTTT	CASSLDRGTHTDTQYF
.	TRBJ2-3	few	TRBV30	TGTGCCTGGGCGAGCGTTAGCACAGATACGCAGTATTTT	CAWASVSTDTQYF
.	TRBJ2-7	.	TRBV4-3	TGCGCCAGCAGCCTTGGGGCACCGGGAGACTACGAGCAGTACTTC	CASSLGAPGDYEQYF